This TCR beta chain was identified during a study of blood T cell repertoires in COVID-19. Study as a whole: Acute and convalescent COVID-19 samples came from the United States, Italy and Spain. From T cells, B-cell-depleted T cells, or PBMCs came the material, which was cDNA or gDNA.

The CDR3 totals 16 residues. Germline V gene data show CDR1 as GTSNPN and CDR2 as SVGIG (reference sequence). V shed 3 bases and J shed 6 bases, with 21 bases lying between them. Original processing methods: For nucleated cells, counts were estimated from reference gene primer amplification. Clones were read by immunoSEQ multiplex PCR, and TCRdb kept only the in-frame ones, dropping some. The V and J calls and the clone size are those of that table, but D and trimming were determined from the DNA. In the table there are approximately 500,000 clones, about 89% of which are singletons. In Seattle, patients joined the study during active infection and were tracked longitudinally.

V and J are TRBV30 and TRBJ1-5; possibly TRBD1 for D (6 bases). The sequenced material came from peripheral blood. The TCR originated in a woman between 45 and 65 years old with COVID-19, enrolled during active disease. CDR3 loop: CAWSARRGAKGQPQHF. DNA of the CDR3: TGTGCCTGGAGCGCTAGGCGGGGGGCTAAGGGTCAGCCCCAGCATTTT.